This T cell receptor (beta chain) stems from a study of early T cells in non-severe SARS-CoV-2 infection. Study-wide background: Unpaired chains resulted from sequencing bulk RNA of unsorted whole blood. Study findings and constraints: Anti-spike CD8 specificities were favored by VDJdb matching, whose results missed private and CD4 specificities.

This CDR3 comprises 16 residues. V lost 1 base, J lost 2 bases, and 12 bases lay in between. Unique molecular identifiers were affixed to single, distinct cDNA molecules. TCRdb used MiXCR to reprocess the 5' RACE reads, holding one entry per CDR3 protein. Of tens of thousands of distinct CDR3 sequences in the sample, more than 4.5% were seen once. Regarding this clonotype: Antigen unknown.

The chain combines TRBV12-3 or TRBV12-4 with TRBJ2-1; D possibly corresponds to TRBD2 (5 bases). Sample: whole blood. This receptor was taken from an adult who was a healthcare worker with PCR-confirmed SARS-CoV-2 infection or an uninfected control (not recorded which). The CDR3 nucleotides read TGTGCCAGCAGTTTAGTTCTCAGAGCGGCCTACAATGAGCAGTTCTTC. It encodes CASSLVLRAAYNEQFF.